The present TCR beta chain was sequenced within a study of identical twins. TCRdb fed the 5' RACE reads into MiXCR, producing one record per CDR3 protein. Among 450,000 or so distinct CDR3 sequences listed, 20% to 30% were seen once. This clonotype was observed many times. The CDR3 spans 14 residues. Germline V lookup: CDR1 SGHRS, CDR2 YFSETQ. The junction had 0 bases not matched to a gene; V was cut back by 1 base and J by 4 bases. The same sample was also studied in work on T cells expressing NK-cell markers.

This chain uses TRBV5-1 with TRBJ2-1; 9 bases fit TRBD2. This clonotype originated in a young woman in good health. The sequenced material came from CD4+ T cells sorted from blood. CDR3 region: CASSLTSGYNEQFF. The CDR3 nucleotides are TGCGCCAGCAGCTTGACTAGCGGGTACAATGAGCAGTTCTTC.